The 22 T cell receptor beta chains below were found in one sample sequenced in a study of blood T cell repertoires in COVID-19. This table comes from immunoSEQ multiplex PCR, and its TCRdb copy is limited to in-frame clones, with some not included. The data show approximately 87,000 clones, roughly 90% seen once. Sequencing was done on a sample of peripheral blood. These receptors came from an older man with active or convalescent COVID-19.

V usage is TRBV5-1 and J usage is TRBJ1-5, with TRBD1 matching over 8 bases. Looked up from germline, CDR1 is SGHRS and CDR2 is YFSETQ. This CDR3 has 15 amino acids. The ends lost 2 bases at V and 5 bases at J; junction bases unmatched: 6. DNA of the CDR3: TGCGCCAGCAGCTTAACCCCAGGGGGCGATCAGCCCCAGCATTTT. Residues: CASSLTPGGDQPQHF. The complete variable domain, with remaining parts taken from reference TRBV5-1 and TRBJ1-5, reads KAGVTQTPRYLIKTRGQQVTLSCSPISGHRSVSWYQQTPGQGLQFLFEYFSETQRNKGNFPGRFSGRQFSNSRSEMNVSTLELGDSALYLCASSLTPGGDQPQHFGDGTRLSIL.

The sample holds one count of this clone. The chain combines TRBV5-4 with TRBJ2-3; 7 nucleotides match TRBD1. Germline V gene sequence: CDR1 SGHNT, CDR2 YYREEE (reference sequence). CDR3 length: 15 amino acids. V shed 3 bases, J shed 0 bases, and the junction held 4 bases outside the gene matches. The DNA of the CDR3 is TGTGCCAGCAGCTCAGACAGGGCTAGCACAGATACGCAGTATTTT. It is translated as CASSSDRASTDTQYF.

The gene calls are TRBV7-9 and TRBJ2-7, with 12 bases lining up with TRBD1. This CDR3 has 16 amino acids. In germline, CDR1 is SEHNR, CDR2 FQNEAQ (reference sequence). V lost 4 bases to trimming and J lost 0 bases; unmatched junction nucleotides: 4. CDR3 sequence (DNA): TGTGCCAGCAGCTGGGGACAGGGGGCGATCTCCTACGAGCAGTACTTC. It yields the protein CASSWGQGAISYEQYF.

The chain recombines TRBV27 with TRBJ2-7, with 9 positions matching TRBD2. V dropped 6 bases and J dropped 0; count of bases not matched to a gene: 9. The CDR3 contains 16 residues. Germline assignment: CDR1 MNHEY and CDR2 SMNVEV (reference sequence). CDR3 sequence (DNA): TGTGCCAGCAGCGGCGGGAGGGCCTTAAGCTCCTACGAGCAGTACTTC. It yields the protein CASSGGRALSSYEQYF.

This clone was detected only once. This chain uses TRBV12-3 or TRBV12-4 with TRBJ2-7; D is unclear. Trimming left V 1 base short and J 6 bases short, with 10 bases between. This CDR3 comprises 13 residues. CDR3 region: CASSLVSIGEQYF. In DNA form, the CDR3 reads TGTGCCAGCAGTTTAGTTAGCATCGGCGAGCAGTACTTC.

This clone was detected once. The CDR3 nucleotides read TGTGCCAGCAGTTACAAGAGGGAACTTCCCGGGGAGCTGTTTTTT. Translated, it gives CASSYKRELPGELFF. The rearrangement uses TRBV6-5 and TRBJ2-2; D is perhaps TRBD2 (5 bases). The CDR3 is 15 residues long. V was trimmed by 2 bases and J by 6 bases, leaving 13 bases between them. CDR1 is MNHEY and CDR2 is SVGAGI in the germline V gene.

The rearrangement joins TRBV4-2 to TRBJ2-2, with 11 bases matching TRBD2. The ends lost 0 bases at V and 8 bases at J; junction bases unmatched: 8. The CDR3 runs 17 residues. Germline lookup yields CDR1 LGHNA and CDR2 YNFKEQ. CDR3 sequence reads: CASSQEDSGRAAGELFF. DNA of the CDR3: TGTGCCAGCAGCCAAGAGGATAGCGGGAGGGCCGCGGGGGAGCTGTTTTTT.

This chain connects TRBV27 to TRBJ2-1, with D perhaps TRBD1 (6 bases). V was clipped by 6 bases and J by 0 bases, with 15 bases between them. CDR3 size: 16 residues. Germline V gene sequence: CDR1 MNHEY, CDR2 SMNVEV (reference sequence). CDR3 protein: CASSRATGSSYNEQFF. CDR3 nucleotides: TGTGCCAGCAGCCGAGCTACAGGGAGCTCCTACAATGAGCAGTTCTTC.

The chain couples TRBV9 to TRBJ2-5; 8 nucleotides align to TRBD1. The CDR3 runs 17 residues. V gave up 3 bases and J gave up 5 bases; unmatched junction bases: 15. Per the germline V gene, CDR1 is SGDLS and CDR2 is YYNGEE. CDR3 residues: CASSGLTGDAGMETQYF. The CDR3 DNA reads TGTGCCAGCAGCGGATTGACAGGGGACGCGGGGATGGAGACCCAGTACTTC.

V usage is TRBV5-1 and J usage is TRBJ2-3; 12 nucleotides align to TRBD2. V lost 3 bases, J lost 4 bases, and 3 bases stayed unmatched. The CDR3 is 15 amino acids. Germline CDR1 is SGHRS and CDR2 is YFSETQ. The DNA of the CDR3 is TGCGCCAGCAGCTCGGCTAGCGGGGGGGCAGATACGCAGTATTTT. This sequence encodes CASSSASGGADTQYF.

The rearrangement uses TRBV10-3 and TRBJ2-5; 8 bases line up with TRBD1. This CDR3 comprises 15 residues. Unmatched junction bases numbered 4, after V lost 0 bases and J lost 4 bases. Per the germline V gene, CDR1 is ENHRY and CDR2 is SYGVKD. CDR3 sequence (DNA): TGTGCCATCAGTGAGTCCGGACAGGGAACAGAGACCCAGTACTTC. As protein: CAISESGQGTETQYF.

The chain joins TRBV5-1 to TRBJ2-1; TRBD2 matches at 12 bases. The CDR3 contains 16 residues. The J segment lost 6 bases and the V segment lost 0 bases, leaving 4 bases of the junction unmatched. Per the germline V gene, CDR1 is SGHRS and CDR2 is YFSETQ. The CDR3 is CASSLETGLAGNEQFF. CDR3 coding DNA: TGCGCCAGCAGCTTGGAGACGGGACTAGCGGGCAATGAGCAGTTCTTC.

The table lists this clone with a count of one. This chain uses TRBV28 with TRBJ2-2, with D possibly TRBD2 on 5 matching bases. V gave up 5 bases and J gave up 5 bases, with 12 bases separating them. CDR3 length: 14 residues. Germline V gives CDR1 MDHEN, CDR2 SYDVKM. In DNA, the CDR3 is TGTGCCAGCAGTCGAGGGCAGAGGACCGGGGAGCTGTTTTTT. Encoded protein: CASSRGQRTGELFF.

The chain combines TRBV4-2 with TRBJ1-1; 11 bases line up with TRBD1. The V gene's germline CDR1 is LGHNA and CDR2 YNFKEQ. CDR3 length: 16 amino acids. The V segment lost 0 bases and the J segment 4 bases; nucleotides outside the gene matches: 4. The CDR3 loop is CASSQDVGTGGTEAFF. The CDR3 DNA follows: TGTGCCAGCAGCCAAGACGTTGGGACAGGGGGCACTGAAGCTTTCTTT.

The chain combines TRBV21-1 with TRBJ2-1; the table's D call, TRBD1, was not checked against the DNA. TRBV21-1 is designated a pseudogene. The CDR3 contains 14 residues. The CDR3 sequence: CASRGDRNYNEQFF. The CDR3 DNA follows: TGTGCCAGCAGAGGAGACAGGAACTACAATGAGCAGTTCTTC.

This clone appeared a single time. The rearrangement links TRBV7-9 to TRBJ2-3; TRBD1 aligns across 9 bases. The junction had 7 bases not matched to a gene; V was cut back by 5 bases and J by 4 bases. This CDR3 is 15 amino acids long. Germline V CDR1 and CDR2: SEHNR, FQNEAQ (reference sequence). The CDR3 DNA reads TGTGCCAGCAGCCCGACGGGACAGGGCGCAGATACGCAGTATTTT. This codes for CASSPTGQGADTQYF.

This chain uses TRBV7-9 with TRBJ2-3; possible D gene TRBD2, 5 bases. The CDR3 has 13 amino acids. The germline gives CDR1 SEHNR, CDR2 FQNEAQ (reference sequence). V lost 5 bases to trimming and J lost 2 bases, with 8 bases between them. CDR3 bases: TGTGCCAGCAGCACGGGGTTCACAGATACGCAGTATTTT. This codes for CASSTGFTDTQYF.

This chain joins TRBV5-4 and TRBJ1-5; D is possibly TRBD1 (5 bases). This CDR3 region has 14 residues. V lost 3 bases and J lost 6, with 13 bases in between. Germline CDR1 reads SGHNT; CDR2 reads YYREEE (reference sequence). CDR3 in DNA: TGTGCCAGCAGCTGGGGGGGAATCGGTCAGCCCCAGCATTTT. This translates into CASSWGGIGQPQHF.

This rearrangement joins TRBV5-1 to TRBJ1-6; 8 bases align to TRBD1. The CDR3 runs to 16 residues. Germline assignment: CDR1 SGHRS and CDR2 YFSETQ. After removal of 4 bases from V and 8 bases from J, the junction contained 11 bases not matched to a gene. The CDR3 nucleotides are TGCGCCAGCAGCGGGGGGCCAGGGGGCTCTGATTCACCCCTCCACTTT. This sequence encodes CASSGGPGGSDSPLHF.

This rearrangement joins TRBV7-2 to TRBJ2-7, with 11 bases matching TRBD2. V was clipped by 6 bases and J by 12 bases; unmatched bases: 13. The length of the CDR3 is 14 residues. Germline CDR1 SGHTA, CDR2 FQGNSA. CDR3 protein: CASSIPGLADTRYF. CDR3 nucleotide sequence: TGTGCCAGCAGTATCCCGGGACTAGCGGACACACGGTACTTC.

The chain is built from TRBV3-1 (or the pseudogene TRBV3-2) and TRBJ2-7; possible D gene TRBD1, 6 bases. CDR1 is LGHDT, CDR2 YNNKEL, per germline (reference sequence). The length of the CDR3 is 15 residues. The V end was cut by 0 bases, the J end by 0 bases, with 9 bases between. This chain's CDR3 is CASSQDWGPSYEQYF. The CDR3 bases are TGTGCCAGCAGCCAAGACTGGGGGCCCTCCTACGAGCAGTACTTC.

The rearrangement uses TRBV7-4 and TRBJ1-4; 8 bases line up with TRBD1. This CDR3 has 19 amino acids. Per the germline V gene, CDR1 is SGHVT and CDR2 is SQSDAQ. With V trimmed by 3 bases and J by 5 bases, 17 bases remained unmatched. The CDR3 coding sequence is TGTGCCAGCAGCTTGCCCCAGGGGGCCCTCACCAAAAAGAATGAAAAACTGTTTTTT. It yields the protein CASSLPQGALTKKNEKLFF.